This is a list of T cell receptor beta chains from one sample in a study of cytomegalovirus exposure and HLA in healthy donors. Clones were read by immunoSEQ multiplex PCR, and TCRdb kept only the in-frame ones, dropping some. The sample includes around 97,000 clones, roughly a tenth of them seen just once. Sequenced: PBMCs. The source of these receptors is a man between 50 and 59 years old in good health and CMV-seropositive. Both conserved end residues are part of each CDR3. The order of the fields is J gene, V gene, D gene, clone size, CDR3 protein. The D gene is left open where the match is weak. Size is omitted from some rows. Given values are once, few, many or a class for expanded clones.

>TRBJ2-2|TRBV18|.|few
CASSPEATGELFF
>TRBJ1-1|TRBV7-9|.|.
CASSLVTRGGEAFF
>TRBJ2-6|TRBV19|.|.
CASSIDRRVAGANVLTF
>TRBJ1-1|TRBV25-1|TRBD1|few
CASSAYRGDAEAFF
>TRBJ2-5|TRBV7-9|TRBD2|.
CASSLGLAGVGETQYF
>TRBJ2-7|TRBV7-9|TRBD2|.
CASSLGGTSGQVSYEQYF
>TRBJ1-6|TRBV7-6|.|.
CASSAGPNSPLHF
>TRBJ1-1|TRBV7-2|TRBD1|.
CASSLATGAQPAFF
>TRBJ2-1|TRBV10-2|.|.
CASSVREWVYNEQFF
>TRBJ1-1|TRBV19|.|.
CASSALTTAEAFF
>TRBJ2-5|TRBV11-2|.|.
CASSPGRRGLGQETQYF
>TRBJ2-1|TRBV19|.|.
CASIGTSSDYNEQFF
>TRBJ2-1|TRBV28|.|.
CASSLRGTTNEQFF
>TRBJ2-2|TRBV15|.|.
CATSRDRGNTGELFF
>TRBJ2-7|TRBV30|.|few
CAWSWGDEQYF
>TRBJ2-5|TRBV11-3|.|few
CASSRSGGRETQYF
>TRBJ1-6|TRBV30|TRBD1|few
CGTPGQGPTSVNSPLHF
>TRBJ2-7|TRBV5-1|TRBD1|.
CASSMTGLSSYEQYF